This TCR beta chain was identified in a study of T-cell memory formation after mild COVID-19. Turning to the study itself: The study found TCR clusters largely donor specific. Findings and caveats of the study: The pre-infection memory compartment contained some responding clones, suggesting cross-reactive memory joined. Nothing confirmed that second-wave clones peaking on day 37 were specific for SARS-CoV-2.

This clonotype was seen only a few times. Its target is not known. TCRdb re-derived calls from the 5' RACE reads in MiXCR, one entry per CDR3 protein. In the table there are 300,000 to 350,000 distinct CDR3 sequences, 13% to 15% of which are singletons. This clonotype was obtained from a man younger than 35 who had mild COVID-19 (a few samples of this study predate the infection). Cell type and time point are not known. Input material: PBMCs or a T cell subset sorted from them (not recorded which).

CDR3 nucleotide sequence: TGTGCCAGCAGTTACCGCGGGAGAGGAGAGCAGTACGTC. This sequence encodes CASSYRGRGEQYV. The chain links TRBV6-2 or TRBV6-3 to TRBJ2-7; TRBD2 matches 7 bases. CDR3 length: 13 amino acids. Germline V CDR1 and CDR2: MNHEY, SVGEGT. After removal of 2 bases from V and 7 bases from J, the junction contained 5 bases not matched to a gene.